A single sample gave rise to the 10 T cell receptor beta chains below, sequenced in a study of monozygotic twins with inflammatory bowel disease. TCRdb reprocessed the 5' RACE reads, keeping one entry per CDR3 protein, no DNA. The clone table shows about 350,000 distinct CDR3 sequences, with the ten largest holding 2%. The sample taken for sequencing was blood. These receptors were collected from a human donor with ulcerative colitis or Crohn's disease, or a healthy co-twin of an affected twin (not recorded which).

CDR3 sequence: CASSLGKTYEQYF. The gene calls are TRBV5-1 and TRBJ2-7. From germline, CDR1 is SGHRS and CDR2 YFSETQ. The CDR3 covers 13 residues. The whole variable domain, remainder taken from reference TRBV5-1 and TRBJ2-7, is KAGVTQTPRYLIKTRGQQVTLSCSPISGHRSVSWYQQTPGQGLQFLFEYFSETQRNKGNFPGRFSGRQFSNSRSEMNVSTLELGDSALYLCASSLGKTYEQYFGPGTRLTVT.

The gene calls are TRBV20-1 and TRBJ1-5; the TCRdb call, TRBD1, lacks DNA for checking. From germline, CDR1 is DFQATT and CDR2 SNEGSKA (reference sequence). The CDR3 contains 16 residues. This CDR3 is CSAREGVWNSNQPQHF.

This rearrangement joins TRBV5-1 to TRBJ2-1; with no DNA, the TCRdb D assignment of TRBD2 cannot be verified. CDR1 is SGHRS, CDR2 YFSETQ, per germline. This CDR3 comprises 15 residues. Here the CDR3 reads CASSLVAGVFIEQFF.

The chain is built from TRBV20-1 and TRBJ1-4; TCRdb picks TRBD1, but there is no DNA to check that call. CDR3 size: 13 residues. Germline loops: CDR1 DFQATT, CDR2 SNEGSKA (reference sequence). The CDR3 sequence: CSAREVQGEKLFF.

The genes are TRBV15 and TRBJ2-2; TCRdb names TRBD1, which stays unverified in the absence of DNA. The CDR3 has 15 residues. The V gene's germline CDR1 is LNHNV and CDR2 YYDKDF (reference sequence). This CDR3 reads CATSKPGTNTGELFF.

The chain couples TRBV4-3 to TRBJ2-1; no DNA is available, so the TRBD2 call from TCRdb remains unchecked. The CDR3 contains 15 residues. CDR1 is LGHNA and CDR2 is YSLEER in the germline V gene. This CDR3 reads CASSRRLAGYNEQFF.

V is TRBV12-3 or TRBV12-4 and J is TRBJ1-3. This CDR3 has 15 residues. This CDR3 reads CASSFSELSGNTIYF.

The J gene is TRBJ1-5, the V gene TRBV6-5. CDR1 is MNHEY and CDR2 is SVGAGI in the germline V gene. The CDR3 extends over 13 amino acids. The CDR3 region is CASSSQQNQPQHF.

This chain connects TRBV19 to TRBJ2-5. CDR3 size: 15 residues. Germline loops: CDR1 LNHDA, CDR2 SQIVND (reference sequence). CDR3 sequence: CASSIEGFRQETQYF.

The rearrangement links TRBV24-1 to TRBJ2-3. In germline, CDR1 is KGHDR, CDR2 SFDVKD. CDR3 length: 12 amino acids. CDR3 sequence: CATSDYSDTQYF.